Here is one T cell receptor (beta chain) with its context. In the authors' methods: For nucleated cells, counts were estimated from reference gene primer amplification. Measured with immunoSEQ multiplex PCR; TCRdb has only the in-frame clones, and not every one. V and J calls and clone size are given by that table; D and trimming were obtained from the DNA. The sample includes about 140,000 clones, under 90% of them seen just once. The data derive from a study of blood T cell repertoires in COVID-19. About the research overall: In each case, the material was cDNA or gDNA derived from T cells, B-cell-depleted T cells, or PBMCs.

From germline, CDR1 is SGHRS and CDR2 YFSETQ. CDR3 length equals 13 residues. The V end was cut by 2 bases, the J end by 5 bases, with 11 bases between. This sequence joins TRBV5-1 and TRBJ2-7, with a possible D match to TRBD2 (6 bases). The TCR was taken from a man in his 70s who had recovered from COVID-19. The source material was peripheral blood. The CDR3 protein is CASSFYGRDEQYF. In DNA, the CDR3 is TGCGCCAGCAGCTTTTACGGGAGAGACGAGCAGTACTTC.